Sequencing of this T cell receptor (beta chain) was carried out in a study of CD8+ T cells in alopecia areata. The CDR3 loop spans 14 amino acids. V was clipped by 0 bases and J by 15 bases, with 21 bases between them. Germline-derived CDR1 and CDR2 are SQVTM and ANQGSEA. As to treatment: oral pan-JAK inhibitor, 5-10 mg twice daily. Following extraction, RNA underwent reverse transcription to cDNA, which served as the sequencing template. This table comes from immunoSEQ multiplex PCR, and its TCRdb copy is limited to in-frame clones, with some not included. The sample lists 200,000 or so clones, 40% to 55% seen once, with about 2.4% in the top ten.

The receptor was derived from a human donor with alopecia areata. The rearrangement uses TRBV29-1 and TRBJ2-1, with D possibly being TRBD2 (5 bases). The material sequenced was CD4+ T cells sorted from blood, taken at roughly week 38, from a patient treated with tofacitinib. CDR3 bases: TGCAGCGTTGAAGAGGTCAACGTAGGGAGTGGTCCGTTCTTC. Translation: CSVEEVNVGSGPFF.